This T cell receptor beta chain was sequenced in a study of OX40 agonist ivuxolimab in advanced cancers. The study in broad terms: Ivuxolimab was a fully human IgG2 agonistic monoclonal antibody targeting the costimulatory receptor OX40 (CD134). Intravenous ivuxolimab was administered to patients every 2 weeks at six dose levels: 0.01, 0.1, 0.3, 1.5, 3 and 10 mg/kg. Of the approximately 54 patients in dose escalation, 19 had hepatocellular carcinoma, some 15 had melanoma, 9 had renal cell carcinoma and 9 had head and neck cancer. In the dose-escalation cohort, over 65% of patients were male, and the mean age was approximately 55 years, with a range of 23 to 79. Prior anti-PD-1, anti-PD-L1 or anti-CTLA-4 therapy was permitted, and approximately 40% of dose-escalation patients had received checkpoint inhibitors. Partial responses occurred in three dose-escalation patients: two with cutaneous melanoma and one with hepatocellular carcinoma. Peripheral TCRbeta sequencing was intended to test whether TCR sequence diversity was altered and clonal T-cell expansion was caused by ivuxolimab. The paper covers the monotherapy dose-escalation part of the phase I ivuxolimab trial, which included N = 52 patients.

Results the study describes overall, beyond this receptor: On average, CD8+ T cells showed more expanded clones than CD4+ T cells after ivuxolimab. Low levels of normalized T-cell clonal expansion were also shown by some nonresponding patients. In the 0.1-3.0 mg/kg groups, partial responders were among the patients with the lowest normalized peripheral clonal expansion, particularly in CD8+ T cells. Antigen specificity was not determined for the clonally expanded peripheral T cells. At doses of 0.1 to 3.0 mg/kg, clonal expansion of both CD4+ and CD8+ T cells in blood was seen between baseline and week 6.

To sequence the TCRbeta CDR3 region, genomic DNA was isolated from the sorted cells. TCRbeta CDR3 regions were sequenced using the immunoSEQ Assay. TCRdb mirrors the immuneACCESS table, restricted to in-frame sequences. Some clones are absent from its copies; in checked studies, under half trace to an unresolved V gene, and the reason for the others is unknown. This sample is represented by some 50,000 clones; about 83% of them were singletons. 3.1% of the sample belongs to the ten largest clones. With respect to this clone: Its antigen target is currently unknown. No much larger clone is present one base from it, and per-base qualities are unavailable.

The trial excluded patients who had a history of autoimmune disease or were on systemic immunosuppression. Peripheral blood for TCR sequencing was drawn from every dose cohort at baseline, at cycle 4 day 1 and at cycle 7 day 1. The samples were drawn from a first-in-human, open-label, multicenter phase I dose-escalation trial of ivuxolimab. Adults with locally advanced or metastatic melanoma, renal cell carcinoma, hepatocellular carcinoma or head and neck squamous cell carcinoma were enrolled in the trial. CD4+ and CD8+ T cells were sorted separately from peripheral blood before TCR sequencing. V and J lose 0 bases and 5 bases, and a span of 5 bases separates them. The CDR3 holds 11 amino acids from the cysteine to the phenylalanine. The read is trimmed to its CDR3 DNA, 33 bases read in frame from base 1. Sequences GTSNPN (CDR1) and SVGIG (CDR2) are obtained from the germline V gene (reference sequence).

The starting material was CD4+ or CD8+ T cells sorted from blood, obtained in a trial of the OX40 agonist ivuxolimab. The chain is made from TRBV30 and TRBJ2-7; the D gene assignment is ambiguous. This TCR came from an adult with an advanced solid tumor such as melanoma, head and neck, liver or kidney cancer. The CDR3 sequence is CAWSVKHEQYF. The nucleotide sequence is TGTGCCTGGAGTGTGAAGCACGAGCAGTACTTC.